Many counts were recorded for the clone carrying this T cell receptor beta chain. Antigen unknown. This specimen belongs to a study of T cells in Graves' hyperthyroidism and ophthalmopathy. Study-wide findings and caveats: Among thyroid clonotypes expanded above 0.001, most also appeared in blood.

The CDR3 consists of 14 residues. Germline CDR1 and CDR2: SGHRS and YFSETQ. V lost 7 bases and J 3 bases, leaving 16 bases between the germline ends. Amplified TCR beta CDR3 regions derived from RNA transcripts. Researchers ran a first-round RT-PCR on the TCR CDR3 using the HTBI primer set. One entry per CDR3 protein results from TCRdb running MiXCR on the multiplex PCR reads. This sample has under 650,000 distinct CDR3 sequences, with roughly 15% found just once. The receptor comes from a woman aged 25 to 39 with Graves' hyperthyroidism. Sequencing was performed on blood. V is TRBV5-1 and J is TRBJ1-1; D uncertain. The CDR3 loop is CASRTEFYYTEAFF. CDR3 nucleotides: TGCGCCAGCCGGACGGAGTTCTATTACACTGAAGCTTTCTTT.